This T cell receptor beta chain comes out of a study of blood T cells in healthy people across ages. It was with a sample-barcoded 5' primer and a J-beta primer mix that a second PCR of roughly 7 to 12 cycles was run. Each CDR3 protein is one row after TCRdb ran MiXCR on the 5' RACE reads. The sample lists about 1.7 million distinct CDR3 sequences, 28% occurring once. Regarding this clonotype: Germline and junction disagree at one end, which may indicate a read error.

The CDR3 extends over 15 amino acids. CDR1 is LGHDT, CDR2 YNNKEL, per germline (reference sequence). The V and J genes are TRBV3-1 and TRBJ2-6; D is perhaps TRBD1 (5 bases). The sample taken for sequencing was blood. This TCR derives from a woman in her 30s in good health. The CDR3 bases are TGTGCCAGCACTCTCAGGGTGTCTGGGGCCAGCGTCCTGACTTTC. Translated: CASTLRVSGASVLTF. Supplemented by reference TRBV3-1 and TRBJ2-6, the full variable domain reads DTAVSQTPKYLVTQMGNDKSIKCEQNLGHDTMYWYKQDSKKFLKIMFSYNNKELIINETVPNRFSPKSPDKAHLNLHINSLELGDSAVYFCASTLRVSGASVLTFGAGSRLTVL.